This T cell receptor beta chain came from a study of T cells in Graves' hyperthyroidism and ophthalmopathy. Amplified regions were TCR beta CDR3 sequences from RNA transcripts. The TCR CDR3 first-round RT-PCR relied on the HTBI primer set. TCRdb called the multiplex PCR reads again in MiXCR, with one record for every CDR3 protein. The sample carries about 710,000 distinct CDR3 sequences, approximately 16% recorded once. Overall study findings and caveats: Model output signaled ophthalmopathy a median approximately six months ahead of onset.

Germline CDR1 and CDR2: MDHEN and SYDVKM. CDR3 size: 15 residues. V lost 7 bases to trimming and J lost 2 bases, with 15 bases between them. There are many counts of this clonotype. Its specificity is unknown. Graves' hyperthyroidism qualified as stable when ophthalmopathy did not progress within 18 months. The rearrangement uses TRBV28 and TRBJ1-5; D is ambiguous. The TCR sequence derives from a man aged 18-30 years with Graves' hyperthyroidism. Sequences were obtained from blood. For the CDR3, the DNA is TGTGCCAGCACATTGGTTACCCTTGGCAATCAGCCCCAGCATTTT. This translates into CASTLVTLGNQPQHF.